This T cell receptor beta chain was identified in a study of shared clonotypes between healthy human individuals. Study results and limitations: Non-shared clonotypes had lower generation probabilities than those shared by all four donors. A small donor pool kept down the genetic and exposure-history diversity that was represented.

Between the trimmed V and J ends, which lost 6 bases and 0 bases, there was a span of 11 bases. The CDR3 totals 14 residues. Germline V lookup: CDR1 WSHSY, CDR2 SAAADI. The assay was carried out at the deep level. The method was immunoSEQ multiplex PCR; TCRdb's version includes in-frame clones alone and lacks a portion of them. This sample has 2 million to 2.5 million clones, with 92% found just once. With respect to this clone: Antigen unknown.

The V call is TRBV10-2, the J call TRBJ1-1; D is possibly TRBD1 (5 bases). The clonotype was recovered from a man between 18 and 35 years old in good health. Some clones in this sample may be carry-over from other donors' samples. Sequenced sample: naive CD4+ T cells from PBMCs. Described subset: CD45RA+ positively selected. The CDR3, as DNA: TGCGCCAGCAGAGCAGGGTCTATGAACACTGAAGCTTTCTTT. Translation gives CASRAGSMNTEAFF.